The 19 T cell receptor beta chains listed next were all sequenced from one sample in a study of PD-L1 blockade in urothelial cancer. Regarding time point: pretreatment peripheral blood. Sequencing was performed with immunoSEQ multiplex PCR; in TCRdb, only in-frame clones are kept and a portion is missing. Among tens of thousands of clones listed, less than 90% were seen once. Specimen: PBMCs, collected around atezolizumab (anti-PD-L1) treatment. The receptor source for this set is a woman in her seventies with urothelial cancer.

The chain carries TRBV2 and TRBJ1-2; D is possibly TRBD1 (6 bases). CDR3 size: 16 residues. Per the germline V gene, CDR1 is SNHLY and CDR2 is FYNNEI. V was cut by 4 bases and J by 4 bases, with 19 bases left in between. CDR3 loop: CASSGGQTTSSYGYTF. The CDR3 nucleotides are TGTGCCAGCAGTGGTGGACAGACGACGTCGAGCTATGGCTACACCTTC.

This clone showed up just a few times. This chain links TRBV6-4 with TRBJ1-5, with TRBD1 identical over 8 bases. CDR3 length equals 16 residues. Germline-derived CDR1 and CDR2 are MRHNA and SNTAGT. Losses at the gene ends were 4 bases for V and 0 bases for J; bases not matched to a gene: 5. The CDR3 sequence: CASSVGTGYSNQPQHF. CDR3 nucleotide sequence: TGTGCCAGCAGTGTCGGGACAGGCTATAGCAATCAGCCCCAGCATTTT.

The chain is built from TRBV18 and TRBJ2-3, with TRBD1 matching 9 bases. The CDR3 covers 12 residues. From germline, CDR1 is KGHSH and CDR2 LQKENI. J lost 13 bases, V lost 3 bases, and 5 bases had no gene match. CDR3 sequence: CASSPSGQGKYF. Here the CDR3 DNA reads TGTGCCAGCTCACCGTCCGGACAGGGGAAGTATTTT. Combining the CDR3 with reference TRBV18 and TRBJ2-3 gives the whole variable domain NAGVMQNPRHLVRRRGQEARLRCSPMKGHSHVYWYRQLPEEGLKFMVYLQKENIIDESGMPKERFSAEFPKEGPSILRIQQVVRGDSAAYFCASSPSGQGKYFGPGTRLTVL.

The rearrangement links TRBV13 to TRBJ2-7; D perhaps matches TRBD2 (6 bases). The CDR3 totals 16 residues. The germline V and J ends were trimmed by 8 bases and 0 bases, with 20 bases remaining between them. CDR1 and CDR2 from the germline V gene are PRHDT and FYEKMQ (reference sequence). The DNA for the CDR3 is TGTGCCAGCGCAGAGAGAGCGGGCAGGGACTCCTACGAGCAGTACTTC. Translating it yields CASAERAGRDSYEQYF.

The chain links TRBV6-6 to TRBJ1-1, with D maybe TRBD1 (6 bases). CDR3 size: 15 residues. V was shortened by 7 bases and J by 1 base, with 16 bases between the two germline ends. Germline V gene sequence: CDR1 MNHNY, CDR2 SVGAGI (reference sequence). As DNA, the CDR3 is TGTGCCAGCACAAAAGGACAGTTCCCGAACACTGAAGCTTTCTTT. It translates to CASTKGQFPNTEAFF.

This chain connects TRBV6-6 to TRBJ1-5, with D possibly TRBD1 on 6 matching bases. This CDR3 region has 16 residues. V lost 5 bases, J lost 5 bases, and 19 bases lay in between. Germline V gene lookup returns CDR1 MNHNY and CDR2 SVGAGI (reference sequence). For the CDR3, the DNA is TGTGCCAGCAGTACACGGAGACAGGCGGGCGATCAGCCCCAGCATTTT. Translating gives CASSTRRQAGDQPQHF.

The rearrangement joins TRBV13 to TRBJ1-3; TRBD1 aligns across 8 bases. V was clipped by 8 bases and J by 0 bases; unmatched bases: 3. The V gene's germline CDR1 is PRHDT and CDR2 FYEKMQ (reference sequence). This CDR3 is built from 14 residues. CDR3 region: CASVDRGSGNTIYF. The CDR3 bases are TGTGCCAGCGTCGACAGGGGCTCTGGAAACACCATATATTTT.

The chain couples TRBV7-8 to TRBJ1-4; 8 nucleotides line up with TRBD1. CDR3 length equals 14 residues. Germline V gene data show CDR1 as SGHVS and CDR2 as FQNEAQ. Trimming removed 5 bases from V and 5 bases from J; junction bases left unmatched: 4. The CDR3: CASSPWTGNEKLFF. The CDR3 nucleotides read TGTGCCAGCAGCCCTTGGACAGGGAATGAAAAACTGTTTTTT.

The chain couples TRBV28 to TRBJ2-1, with TRBD2 identical over 8 bases. CDR3 length: 17 residues. From germline, CDR1 is MDHEN and CDR2 SYDVKM. J gave up 1 base and V 5 bases, and 10 bases lay outside the gene matches. In DNA, the CDR3 is TGTGCCAGCAGTCACGCGGGGGGCGCGAAGTCCTACAATGAGCAGTTCTTC. Encoded protein: CASSHAGGAKSYNEQFF.

This chain links TRBV5-6 with TRBJ1-1; D unresolved. The germline V gene has CDR1 SGHDT and CDR2 YYEEEE. The CDR3 is 11 amino acids. The CDR3 nucleotides read TGTGTCCGGAAGGGAGAAACTGAAGCTTTCTTT. Translation gives CVRKGETEAFF.

V and J are TRBV7-8 and TRBJ2-5; D call uncertain. This CDR3 is 14 amino acids long. The ends were cut back, 8 bases at V and 7 bases at J, with 20 bases in the middle. From germline, CDR1 is SGHVS and CDR2 FQNEAQ. CDR3 bases: TGTGCCAGCGGCCTCTCGTCTAGTTTAGTGACCCAGTACTTC. This encodes CASGLSSSLVTQYF.

This chain links TRBV7-9 with TRBJ2-3; D might be TRBD2 (5 bases). This CDR3 has 13 residues. Trimming removed 5 bases from V and 2 bases from J, with 8 bases in between. Germline CDR1 is SEHNR and CDR2 is FQNEAQ (reference sequence). DNA for the CDR3: TGTGCCAGCAGCACCGGGAACACAGATACGCAGTATTTT. Its protein product is CASSTGNTDTQYF.

The rearrangement links TRBV7-2 to TRBJ1-3; the match to TRBD1 covers 7 bases. The CDR3 runs to 14 residues. From germline, CDR1 is SGHTA and CDR2 FQGNSA. V shed 3 bases and J 5 bases; nucleotides not matched to a gene: 4. The CDR3 DNA is TGTGCCAGCAGCTTCACAGGGGATAGAAACACCATATATTTT. Translation gives CASSFTGDRNTIYF.

A single count supports this clone. The chain couples TRBV11-3 to TRBJ2-1; possibly TRBD2 for D (5 bases). This CDR3 comprises 14 residues. V dropped 4 bases and J dropped 4 bases, with 11 bases sitting between them. CDR1 and CDR2 from the germline V gene are SGHNT and YENEEA. CDR3 loop: CASSSDGLYNEQFF. The CDR3 DNA sequence: TGTGCCAGCAGCTCCGACGGACTGTACAATGAGCAGTTCTTC.

The gene calls are TRBV5-8 and TRBJ2-1; 7 bases agree with TRBD2. Looked up from germline, CDR1 is SGHTS and CDR2 is YDEGEE. CDR3 size: 17 residues. V was pared by 0 bases and J by 4 bases, with 10 bases of the junction left unmatched. CDR3 sequence reads: CASSLGYGTNPYNEQFF. Written as DNA, the CDR3 is TGTGCCAGCAGCTTGGGGTACGGGACTAATCCGTACAATGAGCAGTTCTTC.

CDR3 residues: CASSPPGLTTPQETQYF. In DNA form, the CDR3 reads TGTGCCAGTAGTCCACCCGGACTAACGACCCCTCAAGAGACCCAGTACTTC. The J gene is TRBJ2-5, the V gene TRBV19; D perhaps matches TRBD2 (6 bases). The CDR3 is 17 residues long. The V and J ends lost 5 bases and 2 bases respectively, with 21 bases between them. Germline V lookup: CDR1 LNHDA, CDR2 SQIVND (reference sequence). Full variable domain (remainder filled in from reference TRBV19 and TRBJ2-5): DGGITQSPKYLFRKEGQNVTLSCEQNLNHDAMYWYRQDPGQGLRLIYYSQIVNDFQKGDIAEGYSVSREKKESFPLTVTSAQKNPTAFYLCASSPPGLTTPQETQYFGPGTRLLVL.

This chain connects TRBV7-2 to TRBJ1-2; D ambiguous. This CDR3 is 13 amino acids long. Germline lookup yields CDR1 SGHTA and CDR2 FQGNSA. V was clipped by 3 bases and J by 8 bases, with 13 bases between them. CDR3 bases: TGTGCCAGCAGCTTCCGACGGGGTGACGGCTACACCTTC. This sequence encodes CASSFRRGDGYTF.

The V gene is TRBV7-2, the J gene TRBJ1-6, with 7 nucleotides matching TRBD1. The CDR3 has 16 amino acids. CDR1 and CDR2 from the germline V gene are SGHTA and FQGNSA. The ends lost 5 bases at V and 14 bases at J; junction bases unmatched: 18. DNA of the CDR3: TGTGCCAGCAGCCCCCACTTCGACAGGGCCTCGGGATCCCTCCACTTT. Its translation: CASSPHFDRASGSLHF.

This clone has only one observation. This chain joins TRBV25-1 and TRBJ2-3; no definite D call. Between the trimmed V and J ends, which lost 6 bases and 0 bases, there was a span of 10 bases. Germline values: CDR1 MGHDK, CDR2 SYGVNS. The CDR3 sequence is 14 residues long. CDR3: CASSRLASTDTQYF. CDR3 DNA sequence: TGTGCCAGCAGCAGGTTGGCGAGCACAGATACGCAGTATTTT. Full variable domain (outside the CDR3, taken from reference TRBV25-1 and TRBJ2-3): EADIYQTPRYLVIGTGKKITLECSQTMGHDKMYWYQQDPGMELHLIHYSYGVNSTEKGDLSSESTVSRIRTEHFPLTLESARPSHTSQYLCASSRLASTDTQYFGPGTRLTVL.